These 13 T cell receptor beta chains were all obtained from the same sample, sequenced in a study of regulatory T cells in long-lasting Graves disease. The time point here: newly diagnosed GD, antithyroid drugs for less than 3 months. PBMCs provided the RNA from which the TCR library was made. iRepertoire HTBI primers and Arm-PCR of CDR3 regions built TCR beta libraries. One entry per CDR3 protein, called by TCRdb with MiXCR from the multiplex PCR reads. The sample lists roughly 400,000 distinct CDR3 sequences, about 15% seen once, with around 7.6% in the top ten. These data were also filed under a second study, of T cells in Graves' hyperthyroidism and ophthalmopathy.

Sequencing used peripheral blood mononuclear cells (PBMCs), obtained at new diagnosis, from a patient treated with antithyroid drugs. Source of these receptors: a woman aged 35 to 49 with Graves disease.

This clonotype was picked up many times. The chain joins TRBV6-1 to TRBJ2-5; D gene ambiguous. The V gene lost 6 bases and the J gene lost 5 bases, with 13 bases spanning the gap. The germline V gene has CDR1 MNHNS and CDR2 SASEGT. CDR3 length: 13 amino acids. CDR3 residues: CASRIPGKETQYF. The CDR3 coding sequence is TGTGCCAGCAGGATACCAGGAAAGGAGACCCAGTACTTC.

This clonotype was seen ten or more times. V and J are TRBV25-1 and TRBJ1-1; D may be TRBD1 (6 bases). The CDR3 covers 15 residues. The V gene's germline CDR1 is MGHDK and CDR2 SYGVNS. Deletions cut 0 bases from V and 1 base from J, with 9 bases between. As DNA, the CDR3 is TGTGCCAGCAGTGAATACAGGGGAGGGAACACTGAAGCTTTCTTT. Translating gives CASSEYRGGNTEAFF.

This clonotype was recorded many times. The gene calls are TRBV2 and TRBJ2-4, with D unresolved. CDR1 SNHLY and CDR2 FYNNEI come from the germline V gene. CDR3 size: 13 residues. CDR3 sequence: CAVGAGAKNIQYF. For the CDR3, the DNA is TGTGCGGTCGGCGCTGGGGCCAAAAACATTCAGTACTTC.

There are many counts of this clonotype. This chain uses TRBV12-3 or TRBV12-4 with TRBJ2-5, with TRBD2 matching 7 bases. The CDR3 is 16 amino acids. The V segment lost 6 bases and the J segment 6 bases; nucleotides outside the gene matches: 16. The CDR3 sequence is CASSETGGPQKQTQYF. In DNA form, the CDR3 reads TGTGCCAGCAGCGAGACGGGAGGCCCCCAAAAGCAGACCCAGTACTTC.

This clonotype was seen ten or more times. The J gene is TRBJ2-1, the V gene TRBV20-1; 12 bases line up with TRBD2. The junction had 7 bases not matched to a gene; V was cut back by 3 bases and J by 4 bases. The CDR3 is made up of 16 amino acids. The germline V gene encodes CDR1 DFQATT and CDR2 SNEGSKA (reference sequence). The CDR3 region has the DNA TGCAGTGCTAGGTCCCGGGGACTAGCGGGTTACAATGAGCAGTTCTTC. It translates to CSARSRGLAGYNEQFF.

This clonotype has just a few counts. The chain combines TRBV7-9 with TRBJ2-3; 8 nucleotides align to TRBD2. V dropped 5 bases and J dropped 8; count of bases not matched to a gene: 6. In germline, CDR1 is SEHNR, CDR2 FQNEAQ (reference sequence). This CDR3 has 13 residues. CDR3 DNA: TGTGCCAGCAGCGCGGGGGGATTAGGTACGCAGTATTTT. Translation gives CASSAGGLGTQYF.

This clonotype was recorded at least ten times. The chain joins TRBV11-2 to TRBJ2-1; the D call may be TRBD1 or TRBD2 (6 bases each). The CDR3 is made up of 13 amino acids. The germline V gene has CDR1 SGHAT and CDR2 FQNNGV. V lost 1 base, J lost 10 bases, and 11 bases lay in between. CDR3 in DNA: TGTGCCAGCAGCTTAGGGCGGAGGGGGGAGCAGTTCTTC. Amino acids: CASSLGRRGEQFF.

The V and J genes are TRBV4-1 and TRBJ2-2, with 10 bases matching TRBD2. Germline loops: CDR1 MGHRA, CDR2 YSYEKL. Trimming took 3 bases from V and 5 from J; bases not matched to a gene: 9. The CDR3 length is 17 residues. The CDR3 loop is CASSQDGTSDSTGELFF. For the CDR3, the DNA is TGCGCCAGCAGCCAGGATGGGACTAGCGACTCGACCGGGGAGCTGTTTTTT.

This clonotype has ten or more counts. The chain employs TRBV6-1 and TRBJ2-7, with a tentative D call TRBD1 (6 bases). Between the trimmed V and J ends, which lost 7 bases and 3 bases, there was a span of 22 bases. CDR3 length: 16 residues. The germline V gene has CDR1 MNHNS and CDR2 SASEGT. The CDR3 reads CASTLWGPQTFYEQYF. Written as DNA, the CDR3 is TGTGCCAGCACCTTATGGGGGCCTCAAACCTTCTACGAGCAGTACTTC.

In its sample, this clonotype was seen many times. The CDR3 sequence: CASGRVSNTGELFF. The CDR3 DNA reads TGTGCCAGTGGGCGGGTTAGTAACACCGGGGAGCTGTTTTTT. The J gene is TRBJ2-2, the V gene TRBV12-3 or TRBV12-4, with a tentative D call TRBD2 (5 bases). The CDR3 extends over 14 amino acids. Trimming removed 9 bases at V and 2 bases at J, with 13 bases between.

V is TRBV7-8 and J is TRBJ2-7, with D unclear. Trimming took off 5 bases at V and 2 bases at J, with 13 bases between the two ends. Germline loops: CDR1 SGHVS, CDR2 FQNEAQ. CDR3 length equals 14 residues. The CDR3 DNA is TGTGCCAGCAGCCTAAGCGCCAGCCCCTACGAGCAGTACTTC. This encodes CASSLSASPYEQYF.

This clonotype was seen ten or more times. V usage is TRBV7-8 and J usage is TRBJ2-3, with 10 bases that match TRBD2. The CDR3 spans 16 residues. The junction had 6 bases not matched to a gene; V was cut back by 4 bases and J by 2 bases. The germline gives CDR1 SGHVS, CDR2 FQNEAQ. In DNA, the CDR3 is TGTGCCAGCAGCTCACCCAGCGGGAGGGCCACAGATACGCAGTATTTT. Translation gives CASSSPSGRATDTQYF.

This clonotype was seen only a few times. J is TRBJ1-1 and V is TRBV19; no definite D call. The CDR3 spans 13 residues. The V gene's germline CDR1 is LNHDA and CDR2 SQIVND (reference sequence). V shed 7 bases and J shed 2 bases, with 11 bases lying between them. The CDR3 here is CASTKPHNTEAFF. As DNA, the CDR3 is TGTGCCAGTACCAAACCCCACAACACTGAAGCTTTCTTT.